This TCR beta chain was profiled in a study of blood T cell repertoires in COVID-19. Overall study context: Collection of acute and convalescent COVID-19 samples took place in the United States, Italy and Spain.

Seattle cases were enrolled at active infection and followed longitudinally. Source study methods: Reference gene primers were amplified, and this amplification served to estimate nucleated cell counts. Assay used: immunoSEQ multiplex PCR; TCRdb lists only in-frame clones, some missing. V and J calls and clone size are copied from that table; D and trimming were computed from the DNA. The sample contains 200,000 to 250,000 clones, approximately 86% of which appear only once. The CDR3 is 15 residues long. The V end was cut by 6 bases, the J end by 0 bases, with 12 bases between. CDR1 and CDR2 (germline): LNHDA, SQIVND (reference sequence).

The receptor comes from a woman aged 30 to 39 with COVID-19, enrolled during active disease. The V gene is TRBV19, the J gene TRBJ2-1; possible D gene TRBD1, 6 bases. Material for sequencing was peripheral blood. The CDR3 region has the DNA TGTGCCAGTAGCCTAGACAGGAGCTCCTACAATGAGCAGTTCTTC. Translation gives CASSLDRSSYNEQFF.